Following are 16 T cell receptor beta chains from one sample sequenced in a study of Tregs in tolerant kidney transplant recipients. TCRdb's copy holds only in-frame clones and misses some; the assay was immunoSEQ multiplex PCR. The repertoire holds about 100,000 clones, with 93% as singletons. This material consisted of CD4+ T cells from blood, taken before the transplant. Every receptor here comes from a human donor who received a combined kidney and bone marrow transplant.

The rearrangement links TRBV7-8 to TRBJ2-1, with 7 positions matching TRBD2. Looked up from germline, CDR1 is SGHVS and CDR2 is FQNEAQ. Trimming took 2 bases from V and 4 from J; bases not matched to a gene: 14. The CDR3 sequence is 18 residues long. CDR3 nucleotide sequence: TGTGCCAGCAGCTTACTTTTCGACCGGGGGGAGGCATACAATGAGCAGTTCTTC. It translates to CASSLLFDRGEAYNEQFF.

The chain recombines TRBV5-4 with TRBJ1-1; D perhaps matches TRBD1 (5 bases). Trimming pared 5 bases from V and 6 bases from J, leaving 17 bases between. Germline V gene lookup returns CDR1 SGHNT and CDR2 YYREEE (reference sequence). The CDR3 is 14 residues long. CDR3 nucleotides: TGTGCCAGCAGACCTGGCAGGGTGGTCTCTGAAGCTTTCTTT. Translated: CASRPGRVVSEAFF. The variable domain in full, with the rest retrieved from reference TRBV5-4 and TRBJ1-1, is ETGVTQSPTHLIKTRGQQVTLRCSSQSGHNTVSWYQQALGQGPQFIFQYYREEENGRGNFPPRFSGLQFPNYSSELNVNALELDDSALYLCASRPGRVVSEAFFGQGTRLTVV.

The gene calls are TRBV7-8 and TRBJ2-2, with D unresolved. The ends were cut back, 5 bases at V and 2 bases at J, with 15 bases in the middle. The CDR3 length is 16 residues. CDR1 SGHVS and CDR2 FQNEAQ come from the germline V gene. The DNA for the CDR3 is TGTGCCAGCAGCCCCCATCTAATAGATAACACCGGGGAGCTGTTTTTT. It yields the protein CASSPHLIDNTGELFF.

This chain connects TRBV18 to TRBJ2-5, with D unclear. This CDR3 is built from 12 residues. V gave up 3 bases and J gave up 5 bases, with 7 bases separating them. The germline V gene has CDR1 KGHSH and CDR2 LQKENI. The CDR3 DNA reads TGTGCCAGCTCACCCCTCGGGGAGACCCAGTACTTC. Its translation is CASSPLGETQYF.

This chain links TRBV7-2 with TRBJ2-5; TRBD2 agrees at 11 bases. The J call is uncertain, as TRBJ2-7 better fits the DNA end. This CDR3 is built from 17 residues. Germline V gene sequence: CDR1 SGHTA, CDR2 FQGNSA. The CDR3 bases are TGTGCCAGCAGCGCAGTCGCTAGCGGGGGGTTTACCTACGAGCAGTACTTC. This sequence encodes CASSAVASGGFTYEQYF.

This sequence joins TRBV28 and TRBJ2-7; no reliable D call. The germline CDR1 and CDR2 sequences are MDHEN and SYDVKM. V was pared by 1 base and J by 2 bases, with 12 bases between. The CDR3 consists of 15 residues. The CDR3 DNA follows: TGTGCCAGCAGTTTATCAGGCAGCAGACCCTACGAGCAGTACTTC. It yields the protein CASSLSGSRPYEQYF.

The genes are TRBV6-4 and TRBJ2-2, with D tentatively TRBD2 (5 bases). Trimming removed 4 bases at V and 0 bases at J, with 9 bases between. Germline V gene sequence: CDR1 MRHNA, CDR2 SNTAGT. CDR3 length equals 15 residues. The chain's CDR3 is CASSAAAPNTGELFF. CDR3 coding DNA: TGTGCCAGCAGTGCAGCGGCCCCGAACACCGGGGAGCTGTTTTTT.

The chain recombines TRBV7-2 with TRBJ1-5; tentative D call: TRBD1 (5 bases). The CDR3 is 16 residues long. Germline V gene lookup returns CDR1 SGHTA and CDR2 FQGNSA. Trimming removed 1 base from V and 0 bases from J, with 10 bases in between. CDR3 bases: TGTGCCAGCAGCTTAGGGGCAGGGTATAGCAATCAGCCCCAGCATTTT. Translated, it gives CASSLGAGYSNQPQHF.

This clone has just one count. This sequence joins TRBV19 and TRBJ1-2, with no clear D. CDR3 size: 15 residues. CDR1 and CDR2 (germline): LNHDA, SQIVND (reference sequence). Trimming took off 3 bases at V and 4 bases at J, with 15 bases between the two ends. In nucleotides, the CDR3 is TGTGCCAGTAGTATGGGCGGGAACGACCTCTATGGCTACACCTTC. This gives the protein CASSMGGNDLYGYTF.

The chain combines TRBV11-3 with TRBJ2-3; a weak D match, TRBD2 (5 bases). Deletions cut 1 base from V and 2 bases from J, with 10 bases between. The germline CDR1 and CDR2 sequences are SGHNT and YENEEA. This CDR3 spans 15 amino acids. CDR3 nucleotides: TGTGCCAGCAGCTTAGTCGGACTTCTCACAGATACGCAGTATTTT. Its translation: CASSLVGLLTDTQYF.

The chain recombines TRBV7-9 with TRBJ1-5; 7 bases line up with TRBD1. CDR1 is SEHNR, CDR2 FQNEAQ, per germline (reference sequence). This CDR3 region has 18 residues. V lost 5 bases and J lost 5; bases outside the gene matches: 18. Written as DNA, the CDR3 is TGTGCCAGCAGCCTACCGGCCGCGACAGGGCGTAAAGATCAGCCCCAGCATTTT. Translated, it gives CASSLPAATGRKDQPQHF.

The V and J genes are TRBV7-3 and TRBJ2-5; maybe TRBD1 (6 bases). Germline CDR1 reads SGHTA; CDR2 reads FQGTGA. V was cut by 1 base and J by 0 bases, with 12 bases left in between. This CDR3 is built from 16 residues. In DNA form, the CDR3 reads TGTGCCAGCAGCTTAAATGCTGGACAGTACCAAGAGACCCAGTACTTC. Translated, it gives CASSLNAGQYQETQYF.

The chain recombines TRBV9 with TRBJ1-2, with a weak D call TRBD1 (6 bases). CDR1 and CDR2 from the germline V gene are SGDLS and YYNGEE. V gave up 1 base and J gave up 0 bases, with 16 bases separating them. The CDR3 length is 17 residues. The CDR3 spells CASSVLGRQEANYGYTF. The CDR3 bases are TGTGCCAGCAGCGTACTTGGACGACAGGAAGCTAACTATGGCTACACCTTC.

The chain joins TRBV18 to TRBJ2-2; the D gene is possibly TRBD2 (5 bases). With 1 base removed from V and 6 bases from J, the gap between germline ends came to 9 bases. CDR3 size: 14 residues. Germline V lookup: CDR1 KGHSH, CDR2 LQKENI. CDR3 protein: CASSPRQEAGELFF. CDR3 DNA sequence: TGTGCCAGCTCACCACGGCAGGAGGCCGGGGAGCTGTTTTTT. Filled out from reference TRBV18 and TRBJ2-2, the complete variable domain reads NAGVMQNPRHLVRRRGQEARLRCSPMKGHSHVYWYRQLPEEGLKFMVYLQKENIIDESGMPKERFSAEFPKEGPSILRIQQVVRGDSAAYFCASSPRQEAGELFFGEGSRLTVL.

V and J are TRBV15 and TRBJ2-1; 7 positions match TRBD1. Germline CDR1 and CDR2: LNHNV and YYDKDF (reference sequence). This CDR3 contains 15 residues. V trimming: 3 bases; J trimming: 0 bases; junction bases outside the gene matches: 2. The CDR3 coding sequence is TGTGCCACCAGCAGTGACAGGGTCTCCTACAATGAGCAGTTCTTC. Its translation: CATSSDRVSYNEQFF.

DNA for the CDR3: TGTGCCAGCAGCTCGGACAGGCCTATCCCTAATGAAAAACTGTTTTTT. Amino acid sequence: CASSSDRPIPNEKLFF. The chain recombines TRBV5-6 with TRBJ1-4, with 7 bases fitting TRBD1. Germline lookup yields CDR1 SGHDT and CDR2 YYEEEE. This CDR3 comprises 16 residues. Trimming cost V 3 bases and J 3 bases; bases outside gene matches: 8.